The clone carrying this TCR beta chain came up many times. Antigen: not known. The sample originates from a study of regulatory T cells in long-lasting Graves disease. For the study at large: The study enrolled newly diagnosed Graves' patients on antithyroid drugs under 3 months. Regarding the study as a whole: With persistent disease, TRBV28, TRBJ1-2 and TRBJ2-5 were the favored segments. Between persistent patients, about 2,500 public clonotypes were shared, exceeding the roughly 940 shared between new patients.

Investigators prepared the TCR beta libraries by applying iRepertoire HTBI primers and Arm-PCR of CDR3 regions. TCRdb reanalysed the multiplex PCR reads using MiXCR and keeps one entry per CDR3 protein. The sample holds approximately 560,000 distinct CDR3 sequences, roughly 15% seen once. Germline V gene lookup returns CDR1 KGHSH and CDR2 LQKENI. V lost 3 bases and J 7 bases, leaving 9 bases between the germline ends. This CDR3 has 12 residues. As to time point: newly diagnosed GD, antithyroid drugs for less than 3 months. RNA extracted from PBMCs served as the sequencing template. EDTA tubes were used for drawing around 9 milliliters of peripheral blood. In addition, the sample was reused for a study of T cells in Graves' hyperthyroidism and ophthalmopathy.

This specimen was peripheral blood mononuclear cells (PBMCs), taken at new diagnosis, from a patient treated with antithyroid drugs. This TCR was recovered from a man aged 18 to 35 with Graves disease. This chain connects TRBV18 to TRBJ1-2; D uncertain. DNA of the CDR3: TGTGCCAGCTCACCCAAGGGTACTGGCTACACCTTC. It is translated as CASSPKGTGYTF.